This TCR beta chain is drawn from a study of blood T cells in healthy people across ages. The second PCR ran about 6 to 12 cycles with a sample-barcoded 5' primer and J-beta primers. MiXCR was run by TCRdb on the 5' RACE reads, yielding one entry per CDR3 protein. Of some 1.6 million distinct CDR3 sequences in the sample, approximately 32% were seen once. This clonotype was observed a few times. CDR1 MNHEY and CDR2 SMNVEV come from the germline V gene (reference sequence). The CDR3 length is 12 residues. The V gene lost 6 bases and the J gene lost 7 bases, with 13 bases spanning the gap. This receptor was obtained from a woman in her twenties or thirties in good health. Sequencing was done on a sample of blood. The chain joins TRBV27 to TRBJ2-7; the D is unclear. CDR3 nucleotides: TGTGCCAGCAGATCCCCCGGTTGGGAGCAGTACTTC. Residues: CASRSPGWEQYF.